A single sample gave rise to the 28 T cell receptor beta chains below, sequenced in a study of PD-1 and CTLA-4 blockade in melanoma. Here immunoSEQ multiplex PCR was the method, and the copy in TCRdb shows in-frame clones only, minus some. The table has some 15,000 clones, over 60% seen once. The starting material was CD8+ T cells from peripheral blood, obtained before anti-PD-1 treatment. These receptors were collected from a human donor with melanoma.

The V and J genes are TRBV29-1 and TRBJ2-5; TRBD2 agrees at 9 bases. CDR3 size: 14 residues. The germline V gene has CDR1 SQVTM and CDR2 ANQGSEA. V trimming: 1 base; J trimming: 5 bases; junction bases outside the gene matches: 5. In nucleotides, the CDR3 is TGCAGCGTTGAAGGTCTAGCGGGAAGCGAGACCCAGTACTTC. The encoded protein is CSVEGLAGSETQYF.

The chain uses TRBV3-1 (or the pseudogene TRBV3-2) and TRBJ1-1, with a weak D call TRBD1 (5 bases). Trimming took off 0 bases at V and 4 bases at J, with 9 bases between the two ends. Per the germline V gene, CDR1 is LGHDT and CDR2 is YNNKEL (reference sequence). This CDR3 is built from 14 residues. This CDR3 reads CASSQERGTTEAFF. In nucleotides, the CDR3 is TGTGCCAGCAGCCAAGAAAGGGGAACCACTGAAGCTTTCTTT.

CDR3 residues: CAISVGGNTGELFF. CDR3 DNA: TGTGCCATCAGTGTGGGCGGCAACACCGGGGAGCTGTTTTTT. The chain is built from TRBV10-3 and TRBJ2-2, with unresolved D. Trimming removed 4 bases from V and 2 bases from J, with 8 bases in between. CDR3 length equals 14 residues. Germline CDR1 is ENHRY and CDR2 is SYGVKD.

V is TRBV27 and J is TRBJ1-6; no clear D. The CDR3 loop spans 15 amino acids. CDR1 MNHEY and CDR2 SMNVEV come from the germline V gene (reference sequence). Trimming removed 2 bases from V and 10 bases from J, with 15 bases in between. CDR3 coding DNA: TGTGCCAGCAGTTTAATTCTCGAAACAGAGTCACCCCTCCACTTT. It codes for CASSLILETESPLHF.

This clone was counted a few times. V usage is TRBV5-5 and J usage is TRBJ1-5, with TRBD1 identical over 9 bases. Trimming at V came to 4 bases and at J to 0 bases, leaving 8 bases not matched to a gene. The CDR3 has 17 amino acids. Per the germline V gene, CDR1 is SGHKS and CDR2 is YYEKEE (reference sequence). This CDR3 is CASSPGQGRYSNQPQHF. Here the CDR3 DNA reads TGTGCCAGCAGCCCGGGACAGGGACGTTATAGCAATCAGCCCCAGCATTTT. The whole variable domain, filled in from reference TRBV5-5 and TRBJ1-5, reads DAGVTQSPTHLIKTRGQQVTLRCSPISGHKSVSWYQQVLGQGPQFIFQYYEKEERGRGNFPDRFSARQFPNYSSELNVNALLLGDSALYLCASSPGQGRYSNQPQHFGDGTRLSIL.

Judged by abundance, this clone is medium-sized. The CDR3 region has the DNA TGTGCCAGCAGCCAGGCGAAGGGGACCGTAACCTACGAGCAGTACTTC. Translated, it gives CASSQAKGTVTYEQYF. V and J are TRBV3-1 (or the pseudogene TRBV3-2) and TRBJ2-7; D may be TRBD1 or TRBD2 (5 bases each). Trimming removed 3 bases at V and 2 bases at J, with 17 bases between. This CDR3 has 16 residues. Germline CDR1 LGHDT, CDR2 YNNKEL (reference sequence).

With respect to this clone: Germline is not matched at one junction end, which may reflect a read error. This chain uses TRBV24-1 with TRBJ2-3; D is perhaps TRBD2 (7 bases). CDR3 length equals 14 residues. Germline lookup yields CDR1 KGHDR and CDR2 SFDVKD. The CDR3 loop reads CASSEGGGADTQYF. The DNA of the CDR3 is TGTGCCAGCAGTGAGGGGGGAGGGGCAGATACGCAGTATTTT.

The chain is built from TRBV5-1 and TRBJ2-5; D remains ambiguous. V lost 4 bases and J 5 bases, leaving 12 bases between the germline ends. The CDR3 has 13 residues. Germline V gives CDR1 SGHRS, CDR2 YFSETQ. The CDR3 DNA sequence: TGCGCCAGCAGCGTCCACATGGCGGAGACCCAGTACTTC. Amino acids: CASSVHMAETQYF.

This clone showed up just once. The chain employs TRBV5-4 and TRBJ2-7, with 9 bases matching TRBD2. CDR3 length: 15 amino acids. The V and J ends lost 3 bases and 7 bases, in that order; junction bases with no gene match: 11. Germline V gene lookup returns CDR1 SGHNT and CDR2 YYREEE (reference sequence). This CDR3 is CASSSGGGRAVEQYF. The CDR3 coding sequence is TGTGCCAGCAGCTCGGGCGGCGGGAGGGCCGTTGAGCAGTACTTC.

The chain uses TRBV5-1 and TRBJ1-1; 9 nucleotides agree with TRBD1. CDR1 and CDR2 from the germline V gene are SGHRS and YFSETQ. J lost 1 base, V lost 5 bases, and 9 bases had no gene match. The CDR3 is 16 amino acids. CDR3 residues: CASRPGTGQGNTEAFF. Written as DNA, the CDR3 is TGCGCCAGCAGACCTGGGACAGGGCAGGGGAACACTGAAGCTTTCTTT. The entire variable domain, with the rest obtained from reference TRBV5-1 and TRBJ1-1, is as follows: KAGVTQTPRYLIKTRGQQVTLSCSPISGHRSVSWYQQTPGQGLQFLFEYFSETQRNKGNFPGRFSGRQFSNSRSEMNVSTLELGDSALYLCASRPGTGQGNTEAFFGQGTRLTVV.

The chain has TRBV7-9 and TRBJ2-1, with no clear D. Between the trimmed V and J ends, which lost 0 bases and 1 base, there was a span of 13 bases. The CDR3 length is 17 residues. Per the germline V gene, CDR1 is SEHNR and CDR2 is FQNEAQ (reference sequence). CDR3 nucleotide sequence: TGTGCCAGCAGCTTAGCCGGCGACGTTTGGTCCTACAATGAGCAGTTCTTC. This translates into CASSLAGDVWSYNEQFF. Filled out from reference TRBV7-9 and TRBJ2-1, the complete variable domain reads DTGVSQNPRHKITKRGQNVTFRCDPISEHNRLYWYRQTLGQGPEFLTYFQNEAQLEKSRLLSDRFSAERPKGSFSTLEIQRTEQGDSAMYLCASSLAGDVWSYNEQFFGPGTRLTVL.

Relative to its sample, this clone is medium-sized. The chain carries TRBV15 and TRBJ1-2; D not resolved. The CDR3 is made up of 12 amino acids. Germline V gives CDR1 LNHNV, CDR2 YYDKDF (reference sequence). V lost 3 bases and J 7 bases, leaving 9 bases between the germline ends. CDR3 loop: CATSRDRGGYTF. CDR3 in DNA: TGTGCCACCAGCAGGGACCGCGGTGGCTACACCTTC.

Written as DNA, the CDR3 is TGTGCCACCTCAGGGACCCCATCCTACGAGCAGTACTTC. It is translated as CATSGTPSYEQYF. The chain couples TRBV19 to TRBJ2-7, with D perhaps being TRBD1 or TRBD2 (5 bases each). Germline loops: CDR1 LNHDA, CDR2 SQIVND (reference sequence). This CDR3 is built from 13 residues. Trimming removed 10 bases from V and 1 base from J, with 14 bases in between.

This chain joins TRBV19 and TRBJ1-4; weak D call: TRBD1 (5 bases). The ends were cut back, 4 bases at V and 6 bases at J, with 18 bases in the middle. CDR1 and CDR2 from the germline V gene are LNHDA and SQIVND (reference sequence). The CDR3 runs 16 residues. DNA for the CDR3: TGTGCCAGTAGTAGGATGAGGGCCAGGGCGGATGAAAAACTGTTTTTT. Translating gives CASSRMRARADEKLFF.

The J gene is TRBJ2-2, the V gene TRBV4-1; perhaps TRBD2 as D (5 bases). With 4 bases removed from V and 8 bases from J, the gap between germline ends came to 8 bases. Germline CDR1 reads MGHRA; CDR2 reads YSYEKL. The CDR3 runs 12 residues. The CDR3 region has the DNA TGCGCCAGCAGCCTGAGAGGGGGGGAGCTGTTTTTT. Its translation is CASSLRGGELFF.

The chain couples TRBV7-9 to TRBJ1-4; D may be TRBD1 (6 bases). This CDR3 has 16 amino acids. Trimming shortened V by 2 bases and J by 3 bases, and 13 bases separated the two germline ends. Per the germline V gene, CDR1 is SEHNR and CDR2 is FQNEAQ (reference sequence). The CDR3 here is CASSLPPGAANEKLFF. CDR3 nucleotides: TGTGCCAGCAGCTTACCACCGGGGGCTGCTAATGAAAAACTGTTTTTT. Supplemented by reference TRBV7-9 and TRBJ1-4, the full variable domain reads DTGVSQNPRHKITKRGQNVTFRCDPISEHNRLYWYRQTLGQGPEFLTYFQNEAQLEKSRLLSDRFSAERPKGSFSTLEIQRTEQGDSAMYLCASSLPPGAANEKLFFGSGTQLSVL.

This rearrangement joins TRBV27 to TRBJ2-1, with 11 bases lining up with TRBD1. The CDR3 extends over 14 amino acids. V lost 8 bases to trimming and J lost 6 bases; unmatched junction nucleotides: 6. The germline V gene encodes CDR1 MNHEY and CDR2 SMNVEV (reference sequence). The CDR3 region has the DNA TGTGCCAGCCGCTGGACAGGGGGCACCAATGAGCAGTTCTTC. Protein: CASRWTGGTNEQFF.

In its sample, this clone was seen a few times. The genes are TRBV6-5 and TRBJ1-5, with D unresolved. V was trimmed by 6 bases and J by 0 bases, leaving 12 bases between them. Germline V gene sequence: CDR1 MNHEY, CDR2 SVGAGI. The CDR3 is made up of 15 amino acids. CDR3 in amino acids: CASRGPHYSNQPQHF. CDR3 nucleotide sequence: TGTGCCAGCAGAGGACCCCATTATAGCAATCAGCCCCAGCATTTT.

The table lists this clone with a few counts. The chain employs TRBV4-1 and TRBJ1-1, with D perhaps matching TRBD1 (5 bases). Germline CDR1 is MGHRA and CDR2 is YSYEKL. The CDR3 covers 16 residues. Trimming took off 1 base at V and 3 bases at J, with 15 bases between the two ends. For the CDR3, the DNA is TGCGCCAGCAGCCAAGCTGAAACGGAAGGGGACACTGAAGCTTTCTTT. Translated: CASSQAETEGDTEAFF.

The V and J genes are TRBV24-1 and TRBJ2-7; 10 bases line up with TRBD2. The V gene end was trimmed by 6 bases and the J gene end by 7 bases; junction bases not matched to a gene: 8. This CDR3 spans 14 amino acids. Germline CDR1 and CDR2: KGHDR and SFDVKD. CDR3 in DNA: TGTGCCACCAGTCCTAGCGGGGGTTCTATTGAGCAGTACTTC. Translation: CATSPSGGSIEQYF.

This rearrangement joins TRBV9 to TRBJ1-4; D remains unclear. V was clipped by 0 bases and J by 6 bases, with 3 bases between them. The germline gives CDR1 SGDLS, CDR2 YYNGEE. CDR3 length: 12 amino acids. The CDR3 DNA reads as TGTGCCAGCAGCGTAGGTGATGAAAAACTGTTTTTT. This sequence encodes CASSVGDEKLFF. Full variable domain (missing parts from reference TRBV9 and TRBJ1-4): DSGVTQTPKHLITATGQRVTLRCSPRSGDLSVYWYQQSLDQGLQFLIQYYNGEERAKGNILERFSAQQFPDLHSELNLSSLELGDSALYFCASSVGDEKLFFGSGTQLSVL.

This clone has only one observation. The chain links TRBV11-1 to TRBJ1-2; the D is unclear. Looked up from germline, CDR1 is SGHAT and CDR2 is FQDESV (reference sequence). The CDR3 is made up of 15 amino acids. V dropped 9 bases and J dropped 5 bases, with 22 bases sitting between them. The chain's CDR3 is CASSPDGSVGYGYTF. DNA of the CDR3: TGTGCCAGTTCTCCGGACGGTTCGGTAGGGTATGGCTACACCTTC.

The chain links TRBV6-5 to TRBJ1-6; no reliable D call. Germline CDR1 is MNHEY and CDR2 is SVGAGI. The CDR3 runs to 15 residues. V gave up 0 bases and J gave up 6 bases, with 9 bases separating them. Here the CDR3 DNA reads TGTGCCAGCAGTTACTCTGGGGAGCGTAATTCACCCCTCCACTTT. It is translated as CASSYSGERNSPLHF.

The chain links TRBV30 to TRBJ2-3; 7 bases are a match to TRBD1. In germline, CDR1 is GTSNPN, CDR2 SVGIG (reference sequence). There are 15 residues in the CDR3. The V segment lost 3 bases and the J segment 6 bases; nucleotides outside the gene matches: 12. CDR3 loop: CAWSLGQDLRDTQYF. Written as DNA, the CDR3 is TGTGCCTGGAGCCTTGGACAGGACCTCAGGGATACGCAGTATTTT.

This chain links TRBV7-6 with TRBJ2-1; D is ambiguous. Trimming removed 6 bases at V and 7 bases at J, with 10 bases between. The CDR3 consists of 12 residues. The germline CDR1 and CDR2 sequences are SGHVS and FNYEAQ. CDR3 residues: CASRTDWNEQFF. As DNA, the CDR3 is TGTGCCAGCAGGACCGATTGGAATGAGCAGTTCTTC.

This rearrangement joins TRBV5-1 to TRBJ2-3; D gene ambiguous. The CDR3 is made up of 15 amino acids. Germline lookup yields CDR1 SGHRS and CDR2 YFSETQ. V dropped 0 bases and J dropped 3 bases, with 11 bases sitting between them. CDR3 sequence: CASSLGPGGTDTQYF. The CDR3 coding sequence is TGCGCCAGCAGCTTGGGCCCGGGTGGGACAGATACGCAGTATTTT.

The chain links TRBV10-3 to TRBJ2-7, with 8 bases that match TRBD2. The germline V gene has CDR1 ENHRY and CDR2 SYGVKD. Trimming removed 10 bases from V and 0 bases from J; junction bases left unmatched: 8. There are 14 residues in the CDR3. The CDR3 reads CATQYAGGSYEQYF. In DNA form, the CDR3 reads TGTGCCACTCAATACGCGGGAGGCTCCTACGAGCAGTACTTC.

This clone was detected only a few times. The rearrangement joins TRBV6-6 to TRBJ1-1; D gene uncertain. Trimming took off 6 bases at V and 4 bases at J, with 9 bases between the two ends. The CDR3 is 12 residues long. The germline CDR1 and CDR2 sequences are MNHNY and SVGAGI (reference sequence). The CDR3 spells CASSRGGTEAFF. The DNA of the CDR3 is TGTGCCAGCAGCCGAGGAGGCACTGAAGCTTTCTTT.